This entry lists 5 T cell receptor beta chains sequenced from one sample in a study of T cells expressing NK-cell markers. TCRdb re-analyzed the 5' RACE reads; it lists each CDR3 protein once, without DNA. The sample includes around 180,000 distinct CDR3 sequences. The sequencing sample was made of blood T cells: a sorted CD56 or NKG2C T cell subset, CD4+ or CD8+ T cells, or bulk PBMC T cells (not recorded which). All receptors come from a man aged 18 to 70 in good health.

The J gene is TRBJ2-7, the V gene TRBV5-4; TCRdb lists TRBD2, though no DNA is available to test this call. CDR1 and CDR2 (germline): SGHNT, YYREEE (reference sequence). The CDR3 loop spans 16 amino acids. The CDR3 loop is CASSSDPSGGAYEQYF.

V is TRBV15 and J is TRBJ2-2; the TCRdb D gene call, TRBD1, has no DNA to confirm it. This CDR3 is 16 amino acids long. The germline V gene has CDR1 LNHNV and CDR2 YYDKDF (reference sequence). The CDR3 protein is CATSSRGAVPAGELFF.

This chain uses TRBV18 with TRBJ2-7; no DNA is available, so the TRBD1 call from TCRdb remains unchecked. This CDR3 comprises 18 residues. Germline assignment: CDR1 KGHSH and CDR2 LQKENI. The CDR3 spells CASSPVPFRGQFTYEQYF.

CDR3 residues: CASRRQGPANEQFF. The chain couples TRBV6-1 to TRBJ2-1; TCRdb reports TRBD1, a call that lacks DNA to check it against. CDR3 length equals 14 residues. The germline CDR1 and CDR2 sequences are MNHNS and SASEGT.

The rearrangement uses TRBV14 and TRBJ2-7; as DNA is missing, the TRBD1 call by TCRdb cannot be tested. Germline assignment: CDR1 SGHDN and CDR2 FVKESK. This CDR3 is 15 amino acids long. The CDR3 is CASSQAWGAGSEQYF.